Sequencing of this T cell receptor (beta chain) was carried out in a study of regulatory T cells in long-lasting Graves disease. Points from the study as a whole: Thyroid tissue went unstudied; only peripheral blood was examined.

iRepertoire HTBI primers and Arm-PCR of CDR3 regions built TCR beta libraries. From the multiplex PCR reads, TCRdb called clonotypes with MiXCR, one entry per CDR3 protein. The sample has around 420,000 distinct CDR3 sequences, about 15% seen once. CDR3 size: 17 residues. With 2 bases removed from V and 2 bases from J, the gap between germline ends came to 16 bases. The table lists this clonotype with many counts. Antigen unknown. Time point of the sample: newly diagnosed GD, antithyroid drugs for less than 3 months. The TCR library was made from RNA extracted from PBMCs. The sample also formed part of further work on T cells in Graves' hyperthyroidism and ophthalmopathy.

The chain combines TRBV12-3 or TRBV12-4 with TRBJ2-1; D ambiguous. The TCR comes from a woman aged 40-49 years with Graves disease. This specimen was peripheral blood mononuclear cells (PBMCs), taken at new diagnosis, from a patient treated with antithyroid drugs. Here the CDR3 reads CASSLTDLRSPYNEQFF. CDR3 nucleotide sequence: TGTGCCAGCAGTTTAACGGATCTCAGATCACCCTACAATGAGCAGTTCTTC.